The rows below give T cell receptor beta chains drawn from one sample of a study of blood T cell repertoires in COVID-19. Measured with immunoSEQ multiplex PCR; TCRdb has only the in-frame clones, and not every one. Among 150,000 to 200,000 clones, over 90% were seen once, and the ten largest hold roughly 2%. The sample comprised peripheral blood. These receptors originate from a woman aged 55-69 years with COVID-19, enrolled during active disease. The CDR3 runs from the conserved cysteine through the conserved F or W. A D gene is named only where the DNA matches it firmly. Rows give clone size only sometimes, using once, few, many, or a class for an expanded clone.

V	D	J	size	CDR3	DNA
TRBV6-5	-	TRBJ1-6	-	CASRRDTGNSPLHF	TGTGCCAGCAGAAGGGACACGGGCAATTCACCCCTCCACTTT
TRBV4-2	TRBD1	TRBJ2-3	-	CASSQGDRSDTDTQYF	TGTGCCAGCAGCCAAGGGGACAGGTCCGACACAGATACGCAGTATTTT
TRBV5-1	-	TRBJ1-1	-	CASSFGENTEAFF	TGCGCCAGCAGCTTCGGGGAAAACACTGAAGCTTTCTTT
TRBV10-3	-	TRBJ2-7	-	CAISGGTLYEQYF	TGTGCCATCAGTGGAGGGACACTCTACGAGCAGTACTTC
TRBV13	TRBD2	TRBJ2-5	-	CASSSSSGGTQETQYF	TGTGCCAGCAGCTCCTCTAGCGGGGGAACCCAAGAGACCCAGTACTTC
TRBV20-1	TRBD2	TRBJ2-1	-	CSASVARGGSYNEQFF	TGCAGTGCTAGTGTCGCGCGGGGGGGGAGCTACAATGAGCAGTTCTTC
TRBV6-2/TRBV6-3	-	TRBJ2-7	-	CASSRQDEQYF	TGTGCCAGCAGCCGACAAGACGAGCAGTACTTC
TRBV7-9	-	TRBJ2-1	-	CASSLMTNTYNEQFF	TGTGCCAGCAGCTTGATGACAAACACCTACAATGAGCAGTTCTTC
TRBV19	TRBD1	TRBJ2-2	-	CASRDRGNTGELFF	TGTGCCAGTAGAGACAGGGGCAACACCGGGGAGCTGTTTTTT
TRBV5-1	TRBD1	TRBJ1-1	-	CASSVRTGSTEAFF	TGCGCCAGCAGCGTAAGGACAGGGAGCACTGAAGCTTTCTTT
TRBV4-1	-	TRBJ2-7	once	CASSQGQQHSYEQYF	TGCGCCAGCAGCCAAGGCCAACAGCACTCCTACGAGCAGTACTTC
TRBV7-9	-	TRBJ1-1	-	CASSLARGTEAFF	TGTGCCAGCAGCTTAGCCCGGGGGACTGAAGCTTTCTTT
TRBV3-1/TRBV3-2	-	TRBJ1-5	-	CASSHRVGQPQHF	TGTGCCAGCAGCCACAGGGTCGGCCAGCCCCAGCATTTT
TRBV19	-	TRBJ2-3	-	CASSRGASTDTQYF	TGTGCCAGTAGTCGGGGGGCTAGCACAGATACGCAGTATTTT
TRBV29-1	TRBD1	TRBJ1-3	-	CSVRTGTGNTIYF	TGCAGCGTCCGGACAGGGACTGGAAACACCATATATTTT
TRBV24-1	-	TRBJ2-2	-	CATSDGASNTGELFF	TGTGCCACCAGTGATGGGGCATCGAACACCGGGGAGCTGTTTTTT
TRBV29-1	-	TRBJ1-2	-	CSVGQGYGYTF	TGCAGCGTTGGGCAGGGCTATGGCTACACCTTC
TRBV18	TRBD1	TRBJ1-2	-	CASSPLPGTGMNGYTF	TGTGCCAGCTCACCACTCCCGGGGACAGGGATGAATGGCTACACCTTC
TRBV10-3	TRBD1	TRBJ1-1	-	CAIGQGARADTEAFF	TGTGCCATCGGACAGGGGGCGCGGGCGGACACTGAAGCTTTCTTT
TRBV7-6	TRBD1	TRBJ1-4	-	CASSPSLTGVGEKLFF	TGTGCCAGCAGCCCGTCACTCACAGGGGTTGGCGAAAAACTGTTTTTT
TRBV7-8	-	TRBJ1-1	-	CASSPSSTEAFF	TGTGCCAGCAGCCCATCATCCACTGAAGCTTTCTTT
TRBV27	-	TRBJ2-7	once	CASSSPVPPYEQYF	TGTGCCAGCAGTTCACCGGTCCCTCCTTACGAGCAGTACTTC
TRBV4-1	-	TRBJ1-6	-	CASSQGAPRGSYNSPLHF	TGCGCCAGCAGCCAAGGGGCTCCCAGGGGATCCTATAATTCACCCCTCCACTTT
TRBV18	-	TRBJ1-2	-	CASSPSRGFGYTF	TGTGCCAGCTCACCTTCCAGGGGCTTTGGCTACACCTTC